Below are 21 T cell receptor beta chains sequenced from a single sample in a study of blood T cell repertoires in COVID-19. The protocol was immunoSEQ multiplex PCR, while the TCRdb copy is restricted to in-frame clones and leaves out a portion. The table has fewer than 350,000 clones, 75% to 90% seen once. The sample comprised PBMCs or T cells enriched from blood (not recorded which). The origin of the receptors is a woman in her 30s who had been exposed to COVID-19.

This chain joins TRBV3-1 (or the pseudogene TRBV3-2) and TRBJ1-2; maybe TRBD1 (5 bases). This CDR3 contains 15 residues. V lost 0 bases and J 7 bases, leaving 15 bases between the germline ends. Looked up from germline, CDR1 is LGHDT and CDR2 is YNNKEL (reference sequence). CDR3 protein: CASSQDWLVGAGYTF. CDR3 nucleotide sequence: TGTGCCAGCAGCCAAGATTGGCTCGTAGGGGCTGGCTACACCTTC.

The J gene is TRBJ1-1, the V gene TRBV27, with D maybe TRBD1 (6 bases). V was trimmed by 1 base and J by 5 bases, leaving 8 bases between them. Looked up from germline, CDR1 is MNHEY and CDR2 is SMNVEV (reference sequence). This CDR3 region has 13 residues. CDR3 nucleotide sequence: TGTGCCAGCAGTTTATACAGGGTAACTGAAGCTTTCTTT. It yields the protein CASSLYRVTEAFF.

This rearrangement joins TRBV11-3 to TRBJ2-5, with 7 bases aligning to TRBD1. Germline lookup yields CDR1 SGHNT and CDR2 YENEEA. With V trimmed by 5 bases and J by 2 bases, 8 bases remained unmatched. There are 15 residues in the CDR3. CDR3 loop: CASSPQTGKQETQYF. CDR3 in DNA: TGTGCCAGCAGCCCCCAGACAGGGAAGCAAGAGACCCAGTACTTC.

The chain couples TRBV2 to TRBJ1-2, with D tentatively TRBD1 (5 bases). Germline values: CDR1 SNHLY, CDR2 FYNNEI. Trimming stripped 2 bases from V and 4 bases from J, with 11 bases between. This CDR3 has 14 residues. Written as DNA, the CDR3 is TGTGCCAGCAGTGAAATCGGGGGGACCTATGGCTACACCTTC. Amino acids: CASSEIGGTYGYTF.

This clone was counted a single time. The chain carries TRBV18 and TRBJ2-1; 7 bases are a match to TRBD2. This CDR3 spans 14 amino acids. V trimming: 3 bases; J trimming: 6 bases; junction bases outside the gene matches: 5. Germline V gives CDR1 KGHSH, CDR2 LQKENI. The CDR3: CASSPGRGVNEQFF. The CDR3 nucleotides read TGTGCCAGCTCACCCGGACGGGGGGTCAATGAGCAGTTCTTC.

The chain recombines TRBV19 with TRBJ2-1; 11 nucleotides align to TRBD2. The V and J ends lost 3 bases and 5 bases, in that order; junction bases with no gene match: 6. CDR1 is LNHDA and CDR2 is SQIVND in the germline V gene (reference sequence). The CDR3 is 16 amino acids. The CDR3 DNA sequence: TGTGCCAGTAGTATGACTAGCGGGAACTCTCACAATGAGCAGTTCTTC. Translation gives CASSMTSGNSHNEQFF.

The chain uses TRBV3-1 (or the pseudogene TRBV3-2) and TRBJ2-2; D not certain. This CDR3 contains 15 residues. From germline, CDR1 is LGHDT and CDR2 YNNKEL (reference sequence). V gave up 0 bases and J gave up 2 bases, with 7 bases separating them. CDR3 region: CASSQDTINTGELFF. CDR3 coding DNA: TGTGCCAGCAGCCAAGATACTATTAACACCGGGGAGCTGTTTTTT.

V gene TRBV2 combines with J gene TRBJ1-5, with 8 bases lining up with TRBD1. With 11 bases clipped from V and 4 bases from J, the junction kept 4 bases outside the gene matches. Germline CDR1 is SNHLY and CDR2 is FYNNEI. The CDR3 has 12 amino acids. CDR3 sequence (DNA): TGTGCCGGGGGACAGGAGAATCAGCCCCAGCATTTT. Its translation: CAGGQENQPQHF.

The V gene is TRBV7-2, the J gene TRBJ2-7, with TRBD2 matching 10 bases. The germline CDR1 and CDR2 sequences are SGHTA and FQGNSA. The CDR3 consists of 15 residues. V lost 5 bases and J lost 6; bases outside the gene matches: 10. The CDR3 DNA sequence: TGTGCCAGCAGCCCCCCGGGACTAGCGACTCGCGAGCAGTACTTC. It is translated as CASSPPGLATREQYF.

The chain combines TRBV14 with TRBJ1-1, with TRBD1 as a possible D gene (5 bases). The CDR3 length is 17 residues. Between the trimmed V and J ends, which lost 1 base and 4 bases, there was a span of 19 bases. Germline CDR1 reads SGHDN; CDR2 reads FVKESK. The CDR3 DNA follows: TGTGCCAGCAGCCAAGCGGGGGGTAGGGGCGCCGGCACTGAAGCTTTCTTT. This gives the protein CASSQAGGRGAGTEAFF.

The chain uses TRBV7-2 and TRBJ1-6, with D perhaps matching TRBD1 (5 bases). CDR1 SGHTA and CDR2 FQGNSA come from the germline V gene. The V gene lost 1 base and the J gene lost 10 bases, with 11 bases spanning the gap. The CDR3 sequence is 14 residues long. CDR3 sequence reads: CASSLGQGGSPLHF. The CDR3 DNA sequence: TGTGCCAGCAGCTTAGGTCAGGGTGGCTCACCCCTCCACTTT. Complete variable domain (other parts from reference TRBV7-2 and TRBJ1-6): GAGVSQSPSNKVTEKGKDVELRCDPISGHTALYWYRQSLGQGLEFLIYFQGNSAPDKSGLPSDRFSAERTGGSVSTLTIQRTQQEDSAVYLCASSLGQGGSPLHFGNGTRLTVT.

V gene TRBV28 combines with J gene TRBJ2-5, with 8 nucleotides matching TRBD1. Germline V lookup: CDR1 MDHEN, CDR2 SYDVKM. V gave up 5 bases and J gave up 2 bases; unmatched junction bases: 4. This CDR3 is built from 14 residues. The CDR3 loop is CASSGQGRQETQYF. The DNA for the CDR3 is TGTGCCAGCAGTGGACAGGGCCGGCAAGAGACCCAGTACTTC.

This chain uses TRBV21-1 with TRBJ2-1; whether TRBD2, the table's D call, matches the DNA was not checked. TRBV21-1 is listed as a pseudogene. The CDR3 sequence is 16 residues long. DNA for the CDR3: TGTGCCAGCAGCTCCCCTGCGGGAGGGCCGGTTAGGCAGCAGTTCTTC. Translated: CASSSPAGGPVRQQFF.

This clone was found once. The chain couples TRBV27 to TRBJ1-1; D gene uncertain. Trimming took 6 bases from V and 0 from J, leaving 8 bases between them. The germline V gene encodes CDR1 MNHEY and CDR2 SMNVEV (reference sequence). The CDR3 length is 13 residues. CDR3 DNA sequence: TGTGCCAGCAGAACTGCACTGAACACTGAAGCTTTCTTT. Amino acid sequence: CASRTALNTEAFF.

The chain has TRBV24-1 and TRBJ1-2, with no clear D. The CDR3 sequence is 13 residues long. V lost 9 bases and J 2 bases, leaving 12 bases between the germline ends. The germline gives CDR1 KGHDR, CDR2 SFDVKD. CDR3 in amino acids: CATAPGMNYGYTF. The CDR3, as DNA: TGTGCCACCGCCCCCGGGATGAACTATGGCTACACCTTC.

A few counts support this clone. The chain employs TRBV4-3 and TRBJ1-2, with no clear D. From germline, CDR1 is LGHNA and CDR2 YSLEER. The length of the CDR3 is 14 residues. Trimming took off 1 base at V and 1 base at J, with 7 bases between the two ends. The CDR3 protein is CASSQVGINYGYTF. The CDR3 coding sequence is TGCGCCAGCAGCCAAGTCGGGATTAACTATGGCTACACCTTC.

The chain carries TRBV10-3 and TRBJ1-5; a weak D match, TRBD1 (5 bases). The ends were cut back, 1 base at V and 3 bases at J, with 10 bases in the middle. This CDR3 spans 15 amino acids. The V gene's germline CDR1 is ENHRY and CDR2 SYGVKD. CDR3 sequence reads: CAISEWGEDNQPQHF. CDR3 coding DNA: TGTGCCATCAGTGAGTGGGGCGAGGACAATCAGCCCCAGCATTTT.

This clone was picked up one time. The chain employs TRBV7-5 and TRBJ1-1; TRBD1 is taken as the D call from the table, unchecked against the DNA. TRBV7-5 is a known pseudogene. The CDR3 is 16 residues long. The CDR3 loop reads CVRSRNRFQGNTEAFF. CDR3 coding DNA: TGTGTCAGAAGTCGAAACCGATTCCAGGGGAACACTGAAGCTTTCTTT.

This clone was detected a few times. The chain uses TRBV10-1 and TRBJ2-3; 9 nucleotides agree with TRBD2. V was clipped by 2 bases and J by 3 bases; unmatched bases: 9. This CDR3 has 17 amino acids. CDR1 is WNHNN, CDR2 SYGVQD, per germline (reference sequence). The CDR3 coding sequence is TGCGCCAGCAGTGAGCAACGGCGGGGGGGCGGAACAGATACGCAGTATTTT. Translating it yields CASSEQRRGGGTDTQYF.

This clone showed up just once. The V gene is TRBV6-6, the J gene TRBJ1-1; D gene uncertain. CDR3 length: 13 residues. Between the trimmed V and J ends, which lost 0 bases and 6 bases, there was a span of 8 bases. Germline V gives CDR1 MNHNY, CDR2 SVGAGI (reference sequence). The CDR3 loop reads CASSYSGRPEAFF. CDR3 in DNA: TGTGCCAGCAGTTACTCCGGGAGGCCTGAAGCTTTCTTT.

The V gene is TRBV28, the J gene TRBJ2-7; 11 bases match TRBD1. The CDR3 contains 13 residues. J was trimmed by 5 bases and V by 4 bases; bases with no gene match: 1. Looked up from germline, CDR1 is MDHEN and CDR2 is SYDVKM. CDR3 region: CASSSGQGDEQYF. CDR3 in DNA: TGTGCCAGCAGTTCGGGACAGGGGGACGAGCAGTACTTC. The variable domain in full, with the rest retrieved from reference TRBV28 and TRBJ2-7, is DVKVTQSSRYLVKRTGEKVFLECVQDMDHENMFWYRQDPGLGLRLIYFSYDVKMKEKGDIPEGYSVSREKKERFSLILESASTNQTSMYLCASSSGQGDEQYFGPGTRLTVT.